One and the same sample provided the 5 T cell receptor beta chains below, sequenced in a study of PD-1 blockade in classical Hodgkin lymphoma. Described time point: cycle 4 day 1 (C4D1), after about 6 weeks of nivolumab. Relapses following autologous stem cell transplantation were seen in all patients, with brentuximab vedotin exposure varying. Sequencing used immunoSEQ multiplex PCR; TCRdb keeps in-frame clones, though not all of them. Of 100,000 or so clones listed, roughly nine tenths were seen once; the top ten hold about 2.9%. Sequencing used peripheral blood mononuclear cells (PBMCs), obtained before the fourth cycle of nivolumab. Source of these receptors: a human donor with classical Hodgkin lymphoma.

The genes are TRBV5-4 and TRBJ2-2; 8 positions match TRBD2. After removal of 4 bases from V and 6 bases from J, the junction contained 14 bases not matched to a gene. Per the germline V gene, CDR1 is SGHNT and CDR2 is YYREEE (reference sequence). This CDR3 is 17 amino acids long. The CDR3 bases are TGTGCCAGCAGCATGGGCGGTCGGGGGGGAACGGCCGGGGAGCTGTTTTTT. It yields the protein CASSMGGRGGTAGELFF.

The chain links TRBV6-1 to TRBJ1-4; a possible D gene is TRBD1 (5 bases). This CDR3 is 13 amino acids long. Looked up from germline, CDR1 is MNHNS and CDR2 is SASEGT. Between the trimmed V and J ends, which lost 6 bases and 8 bases, there was a span of 13 bases. CDR3 sequence: CASRRDQGEKLFF. CDR3 in DNA: TGTGCCAGCAGAAGGGACCAAGGGGAAAAACTGTTTTTT.

This clone has a handful of counts. The rearrangement joins TRBV11-3 to TRBJ2-1, with a tentative D call TRBD1 (6 bases). Germline-derived CDR1 and CDR2 are SGHNT and YENEEA. The CDR3 totals 17 residues. The V and J ends lost 5 bases and 1 base respectively, with 18 bases between them. For the CDR3, the DNA is TGTGCCAGCAGCCGAACATCAACAGGGAAATCCTACAATGAGCAGTTCTTC. This gives the protein CASSRTSTGKSYNEQFF. Looking up the rest from reference TRBV11-3 and TRBJ2-1 gives the full variable domain: EAGVVQSPRYKIIEKKQPVAFWCNPISGHNTLYWYLQNLGQGPELLIRYENEEAVDDSQLPKDRFSAERLKGVDSTLKIQPAELGDSAVYLCASSRTSTGKSYNEQFFGPGTRLTVL.

The chain carries TRBV7-9 and TRBJ2-1; TRBD2 matches at 7 bases. The CDR3 is 17 amino acids. The V gene's germline CDR1 is SEHNR and CDR2 FQNEAQ (reference sequence). The J segment lost 1 base and the V segment lost 5 bases, leaving 11 bases of the junction unmatched. In nucleotides, the CDR3 is TGTGCCAGCAGCCGGTTTGGGACTACCCAATCCTACAATGAGCAGTTCTTC. This translates into CASSRFGTTQSYNEQFF.

This rearrangement joins TRBV30 to TRBJ1-2, with 10 positions matching TRBD1. Germline loops: CDR1 GTSNPN, CDR2 SVGIG (reference sequence). V trimming: 5 bases; J trimming: 5 bases; junction bases outside the gene matches: 5. This CDR3 contains 13 residues. CDR3 nucleotides: TGTGCCTGGGACAGGGGGCTAAAGTATGGCTACACCTTC. Translating it yields CAWDRGLKYGYTF.